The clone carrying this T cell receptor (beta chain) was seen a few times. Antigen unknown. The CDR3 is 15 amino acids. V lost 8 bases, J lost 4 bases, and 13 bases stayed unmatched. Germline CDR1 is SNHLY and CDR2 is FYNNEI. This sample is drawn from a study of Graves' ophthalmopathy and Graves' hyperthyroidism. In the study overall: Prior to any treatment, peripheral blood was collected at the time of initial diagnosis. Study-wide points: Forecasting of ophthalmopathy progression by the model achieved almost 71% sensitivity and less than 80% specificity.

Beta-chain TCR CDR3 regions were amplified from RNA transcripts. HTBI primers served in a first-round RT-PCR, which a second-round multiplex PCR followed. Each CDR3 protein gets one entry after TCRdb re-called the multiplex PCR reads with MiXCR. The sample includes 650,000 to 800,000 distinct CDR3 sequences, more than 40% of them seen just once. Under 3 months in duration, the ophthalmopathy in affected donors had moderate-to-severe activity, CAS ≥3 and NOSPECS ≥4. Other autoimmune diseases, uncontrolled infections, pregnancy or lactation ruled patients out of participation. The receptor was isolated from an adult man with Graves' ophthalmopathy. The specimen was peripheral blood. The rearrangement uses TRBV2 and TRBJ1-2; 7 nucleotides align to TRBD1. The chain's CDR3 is CASSPEGGRGYGYTF. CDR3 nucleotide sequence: TGTGCCAGCTCACCGGAAGGGGGCAGGGGCTATGGCTACACCTTC.